The source of this T cell receptor beta chain is a study of T cell responses to AZD1222 COVID-19 vaccine. Germline V gives CDR1 LGHDT, CDR2 YNNKEL (reference sequence). The CDR3 totals 15 residues. The J segment lost 6 bases and the V segment lost 1 base, leaving 8 bases of the junction unmatched. TCRdb's table, derived via immunoSEQ multiplex PCR, lists solely in-frame clones and lacks some. The table has about 90,000 clones, approximately 89% seen once. A note on this clone: As yet, its antigen is unknown.

Overall study results and limits: In the spike-specific TCR repertoire, nearly half reportedly target unmutated variant regions. Baseline antibody screening turned up just a handful of seropositive AZD1222 recipients. Spike-wide vaccine-associated CD4 TCRs dominated at 160-218 and 743-854.

Sequenced material: peripheral blood, taken on day 0 of MenACWY control vaccination. This receptor was obtained from an adult in good health. The rearrangement uses TRBV3-1 (or the pseudogene TRBV3-2) and TRBJ2-7; 8 bases are shared with TRBD1. For the CDR3, the DNA is TGTGCCAGCAGCCAAGTCCCCCAGGGGGCCGGCGAGCAGTACTTC. It codes for CASSQVPQGAGEQYF.